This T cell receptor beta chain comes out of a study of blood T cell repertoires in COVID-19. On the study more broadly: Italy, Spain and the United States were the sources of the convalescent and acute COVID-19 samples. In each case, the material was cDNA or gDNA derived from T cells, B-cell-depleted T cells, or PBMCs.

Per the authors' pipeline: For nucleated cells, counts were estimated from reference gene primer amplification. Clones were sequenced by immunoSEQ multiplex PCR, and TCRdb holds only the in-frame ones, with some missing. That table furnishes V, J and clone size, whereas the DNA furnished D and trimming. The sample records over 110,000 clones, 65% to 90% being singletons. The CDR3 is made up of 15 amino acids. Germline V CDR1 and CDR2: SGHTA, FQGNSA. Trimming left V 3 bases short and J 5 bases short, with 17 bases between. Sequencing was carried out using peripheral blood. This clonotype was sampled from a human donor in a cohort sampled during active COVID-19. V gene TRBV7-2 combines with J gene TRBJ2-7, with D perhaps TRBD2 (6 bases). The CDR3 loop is CASSLAGNLANEQYF. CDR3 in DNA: TGTGCCAGCAGCTTGGCGGGAAATCTTGCCAACGAGCAGTACTTC.